The next 21 T cell receptor beta chains were all read from a single sample in a study of blood T cell repertoires in COVID-19. Clones were read by immunoSEQ multiplex PCR, and TCRdb kept only the in-frame ones, dropping some. The sample yields 120,000 to 150,000 clones, around 89% seen once. Sequencing was done on a sample of peripheral blood. The receptors were gathered from a human donor in a cohort sampled during active COVID-19.

This chain connects TRBV7-8 to TRBJ2-3; TRBD2 matches 10 bases. V was pared by 4 bases and J by 7 bases, with 8 bases of the junction left unmatched. CDR3 length: 15 amino acids. Germline V gene data show CDR1 as SGHVS and CDR2 as FQNEAQ. The DNA for the CDR3 is TGTGCCAGCAGCTCCGAGCGGGGGGGCCCGCATACGCAGTATTTT. Protein sequence: CASSSERGGPHTQYF.

This rearrangement joins TRBV4-3 to TRBJ1-5; D uncertain. Per the germline V gene, CDR1 is LGHNA and CDR2 is YSLEER. This CDR3 contains 15 residues. The V and J ends lost 0 bases and 0 bases respectively, with 6 bases between them. The CDR3 bases are TGCGCCAGCAGCCAAGATCCGTATAGCAATCAGCCCCAGCATTTT. It yields the protein CASSQDPYSNQPQHF.

V and J are TRBV13 and TRBJ1-3, with D tentatively TRBD1 (5 bases). Trimming took off 0 bases at V and 2 bases at J, with 14 bases between the two ends. CDR3 size: 17 residues. Germline CDR1 PRHDT, CDR2 FYEKMQ (reference sequence). The CDR3 bases are TGTGCCAGCAGCTTAGGGGGTCAGGGTTTGACTGGAAACACCATATATTTT. Protein product: CASSLGGQGLTGNTIYF.

This chain connects TRBV7-9 to TRBJ2-3, with D maybe TRBD2 (5 bases). The CDR3 totals 16 residues. Trimming shortened V by 5 bases and J by 3 bases, and 18 bases separated the two germline ends. Germline loops: CDR1 SEHNR, CDR2 FQNEAQ (reference sequence). The CDR3 nucleotides are TGTGCCAGCAGCGCAACCAAGCGGCCGATAACAGATACGCAGTATTTT. This translates into CASSATKRPITDTQYF.

This sequence joins TRBV11-3 and TRBJ2-2, with D tentatively TRBD2 (6 bases). There are 18 residues in the CDR3. The germline gives CDR1 SGHNT, CDR2 YENEEA. V lost 4 bases and J 1 base, leaving 19 bases between the germline ends. The CDR3: CASSSGGWGTENTGELFF. The CDR3, as DNA: TGTGCCAGCAGCTCCGGGGGTTGGGGGACCGAGAACACCGGGGAGCTGTTTTTT. The full variable domain, rest sourced from reference TRBV11-3 and TRBJ2-2, is EAGVVQSPRYKIIEKKQPVAFWCNPISGHNTLYWYLQNLGQGPELLIRYENEEAVDDSQLPKDRFSAERLKGVDSTLKIQPAELGDSAVYLCASSSGGWGTENTGELFFGEGSRLTVL.

The chain is built from TRBV7-8 and TRBJ2-2, with TRBD2 as a possible D gene (5 bases). Trimming took off 2 bases at V and 1 base at J, with 5 bases between the two ends. Germline CDR1 reads SGHVS; CDR2 reads FQNEAQ. CDR3 length: 14 amino acids. The chain's CDR3 is CASSLRGNTGELFF. The CDR3 nucleotides read TGTGCCAGCAGCTTACGGGGGAACACCGGGGAGCTGTTTTTT.

The rearrangement links TRBV6-5 to TRBJ1-2; 8 bases map to TRBD1. CDR1 MNHEY and CDR2 SVGAGI come from the germline V gene. Trimming at V came to 6 bases and at J to 5 bases, leaving 8 bases not matched to a gene. This CDR3 spans 14 amino acids. The CDR3, as DNA: TGTGCCAGCAGAACAGGGGGAGGGTCTTATGGCTACACCTTC. It specifies CASRTGGGSYGYTF.

This chain links TRBV27 with TRBJ2-7, with D perhaps TRBD1 (5 bases). The CDR3 totals 15 residues. Trimming took 6 bases from V and 0 from J, leaving 15 bases between them. Germline V CDR1 and CDR2: MNHEY, SMNVEV (reference sequence). CDR3 sequence: CASSRSRGSSYEQYF. DNA for the CDR3: TGTGCCAGCAGCCGTAGTAGGGGAAGCTCCTACGAGCAGTACTTC.

This clone was seen only a few times. The rearrangement uses TRBV4-2 and TRBJ2-7; tentatively, D is TRBD2 (7 bases). Trimming stripped 4 bases from V and 7 bases from J, with 14 bases between. The CDR3 is made up of 13 amino acids. Germline CDR1 and CDR2: LGHNA and YNFKEQ. The CDR3 DNA reads as TGTGCCAGCAGCCTTCCGGGGAGGGGGGAGCAGTACTTC. Translation gives CASSLPGRGEQYF.

The chain is built from TRBV9 and TRBJ1-1; 11 positions agree with TRBD1. Germline V gives CDR1 SGDLS, CDR2 YYNGEE. The junction had 8 bases not matched to a gene; V was cut back by 3 bases and J by 4 bases. CDR3 length: 16 residues. CDR3 region: CASSASSGTGGTEAFF. The CDR3, as DNA: TGTGCCAGCAGCGCTAGTTCCGGGACAGGGGGCACTGAAGCTTTCTTT.

The chain uses TRBV5-5 and TRBJ1-2, with a weak D call TRBD1 (5 bases). The germline V gene has CDR1 SGHKS and CDR2 YYEKEE (reference sequence). V dropped 2 bases and J dropped 4 bases, with 15 bases sitting between them. The length of the CDR3 is 15 residues. The CDR3 region is CASSFSKGPPYGYTF. The CDR3 coding sequence is TGTGCCAGCAGCTTCAGTAAGGGGCCACCCTATGGCTACACCTTC. Together with reference TRBV5-5 and TRBJ1-2, the CDR3 gives the full variable domain: DAGVTQSPTHLIKTRGQQVTLRCSPISGHKSVSWYQQVLGQGPQFIFQYYEKEERGRGNFPDRFSARQFPNYSSELNVNALLLGDSALYLCASSFSKGPPYGYTFGSGTRLTVV.

The J gene is TRBJ2-1, the V gene TRBV7-3, with 9 positions matching TRBD1. The CDR3 totals 15 residues. V dropped 5 bases and J dropped 5; count of bases not matched to a gene: 7. Germline CDR1 and CDR2: SGHTA and FQGTGA. As DNA, the CDR3 is TGTGCCAGCAGCCCCGACAGGGGGACTGACAATGAGCAGTTCTTC. It specifies CASSPDRGTDNEQFF.

The rearrangement joins TRBV6-5 to TRBJ1-6; the match to TRBD1 covers 11 bases. The CDR3 runs to 16 residues. V was clipped by 0 bases and J by 10 bases; unmatched bases: 5. Looked up from germline, CDR1 is MNHEY and CDR2 is SVGAGI. CDR3 coding DNA: TGTGCCAGCAGTTACTCTCCGGGACAGGGGGGATCACCCCTCCACTTT. Protein: CASSYSPGQGGSPLHF.

This clone was seen a single time. The chain has TRBV7-9 and TRBJ2-7, with TRBD1 matching over 8 bases. The CDR3 runs 14 residues. The V gene end was trimmed by 3 bases and the J gene end by 2 bases; junction bases not matched to a gene: 3. Germline lookup yields CDR1 SEHNR and CDR2 FQNEAQ (reference sequence). Here the CDR3 reads CASSFGQGPYEQYF. The CDR3 coding sequence is TGTGCCAGCAGCTTCGGACAGGGACCCTACGAGCAGTACTTC.

This clone has a handful of counts. The chain joins TRBV4-2 to TRBJ1-1; D may be TRBD1 (5 bases). CDR1 is LGHNA and CDR2 is YNFKEQ in the germline V gene. V shed 2 bases and J shed 1 base, with 8 bases lying between them. The CDR3 sequence is 14 residues long. CDR3 in DNA: TGTGCCAGCAGCCAACCAGACAGGAACACTGAAGCTTTCTTT. This gives the protein CASSQPDRNTEAFF.

The V gene is TRBV19, the J gene TRBJ1-3; unclear D gene. V was trimmed by 6 bases and J by 0 bases, leaving 24 bases between them. There are 19 residues in the CDR3. CDR1 and CDR2 from the germline V gene are LNHDA and SQIVND (reference sequence). CDR3 in DNA: TGTGCCAGTAGCAAGGAATCACTCCCCGTTAGGAGCTCTGGAAACACCATATATTTT. This sequence encodes CASSKESLPVRSSGNTIYF.

The V and J genes are TRBV19 and TRBJ2-3; D is unclear. Trimming took 5 bases from V and 0 from J, leaving 6 bases between them. From germline, CDR1 is LNHDA and CDR2 SQIVND (reference sequence). The CDR3 contains 13 residues. CDR3: CASSFPSTDTQYF. Written as DNA, the CDR3 is TGTGCCAGTAGTTTCCCTAGCACAGATACGCAGTATTTT.

This chain connects TRBV6-1 to TRBJ2-5; 8 nucleotides line up with TRBD1. The trim removed 4 bases at V and 2 bases at J, leaving 9 bases unmatched. Germline V lookup: CDR1 MNHNS, CDR2 SASEGT. The CDR3 runs 16 residues. In nucleotides, the CDR3 is TGTGCCAGCAGTGCCGGCGGACAGGGTGGTCAAGAGACCCAGTACTTC. The encoded protein is CASSAGGQGGQETQYF.

Only a few counts were recorded for this clone. The CDR3 DNA sequence: TGTGCCAGCAGTGTCCGGCGAGGTACTGCTAACTATGGCTACACCTTC. As protein: CASSVRRGTANYGYTF. This rearrangement joins TRBV6-1 to TRBJ1-2; D is undetermined. Trimming took 4 bases from V and 0 from J, leaving 15 bases between them. The CDR3 is 16 amino acids. Germline V gene lookup returns CDR1 MNHNS and CDR2 SASEGT.

The chain couples TRBV7-3 to TRBJ2-2, with 9 nucleotides matching TRBD1. CDR3 length: 16 amino acids. Germline V lookup: CDR1 SGHTA, CDR2 FQGTGA. V was pared by 2 bases and J by 8 bases, with 9 bases of the junction left unmatched. DNA of the CDR3: TGTGCCAGCAGCTTACTGGGACAGGGAAGGTCGGGGGAGCTGTTTTTT. This gives the protein CASSLLGQGRSGELFF.

The chain combines TRBV7-6 with TRBJ1-5, with D hard to call. Germline V gives CDR1 SGHVS, CDR2 FNYEAQ. Trimming left V 1 base short and J 4 bases short, with 5 bases between. The CDR3 covers 13 residues. The CDR3 sequence is CASSLGENQPQHF. The CDR3 nucleotides are TGTGCCAGCAGCTTAGGAGAGAATCAGCCCCAGCATTTT.